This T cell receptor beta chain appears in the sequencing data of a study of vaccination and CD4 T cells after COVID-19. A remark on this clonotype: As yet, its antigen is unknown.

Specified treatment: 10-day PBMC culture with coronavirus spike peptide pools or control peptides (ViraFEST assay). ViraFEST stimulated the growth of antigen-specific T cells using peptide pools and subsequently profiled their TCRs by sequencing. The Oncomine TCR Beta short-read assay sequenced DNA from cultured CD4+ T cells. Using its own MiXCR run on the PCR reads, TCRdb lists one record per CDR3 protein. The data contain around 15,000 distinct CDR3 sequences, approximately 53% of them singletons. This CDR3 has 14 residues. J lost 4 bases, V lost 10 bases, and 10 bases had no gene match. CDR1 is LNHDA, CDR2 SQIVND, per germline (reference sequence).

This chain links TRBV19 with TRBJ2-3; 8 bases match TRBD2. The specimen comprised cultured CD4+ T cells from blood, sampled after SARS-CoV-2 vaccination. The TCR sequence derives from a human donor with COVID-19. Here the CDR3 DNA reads TGTGCCACCCAGGCGGGGGGCATCGCAGATACGCAGTATTTT. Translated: CATQAGGIADTQYF. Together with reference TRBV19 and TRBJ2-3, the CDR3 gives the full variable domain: DGGITQSPKYLFRKEGQNVTLSCEQNLNHDAMYWYRQDPGQGLRLIYYSQIVNDFQKGDIAEGYSVSREKKESFPLTVTSAQKNPTAFYLCATQAGGIADTQYFGPGTRLTVL.